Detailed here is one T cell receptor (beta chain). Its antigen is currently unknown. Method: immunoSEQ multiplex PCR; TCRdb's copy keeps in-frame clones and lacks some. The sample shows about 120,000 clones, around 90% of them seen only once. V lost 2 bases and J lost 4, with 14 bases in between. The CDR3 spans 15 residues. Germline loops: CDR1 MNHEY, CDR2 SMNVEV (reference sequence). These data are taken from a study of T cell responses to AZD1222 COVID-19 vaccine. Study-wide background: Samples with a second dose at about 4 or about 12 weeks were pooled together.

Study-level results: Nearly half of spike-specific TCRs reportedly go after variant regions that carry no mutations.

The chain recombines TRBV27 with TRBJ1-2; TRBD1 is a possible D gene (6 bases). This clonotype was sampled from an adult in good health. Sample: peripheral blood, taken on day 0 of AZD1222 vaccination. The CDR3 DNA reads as TGTGCCAGCAGTTTAGGACAGAGTCCTCTCTATGGCTACACCTTC. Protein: CASSLGQSPLYGYTF.